These 18 T cell receptor beta chains originate from one sample sequenced in a study of blood T cell repertoires in COVID-19. Sequencing used immunoSEQ multiplex PCR; TCRdb keeps in-frame clones, though not all of them. Of roughly 300,000 clones listed, more than 75% are singletons. Sequencing was done on a sample of PBMCs or T cells enriched from blood (not recorded which). The receptors shown here come from a middle-aged woman with acute COVID-19.

The rearrangement joins TRBV3-1 (or the pseudogene TRBV3-2) to TRBJ2-7; perhaps TRBD2 as D (6 bases). Germline CDR1 reads LGHDT; CDR2 reads YNNKEL (reference sequence). This CDR3 is built from 13 residues. V lost 1 base and J lost 7, with 11 bases in between. The CDR3 nucleotides read TGTGCCAGCAGCCAAGTAAGCGGGTATGAGCAGTACTTC. Protein product: CASSQVSGYEQYF.

The chain links TRBV30 to TRBJ2-1; 13 nucleotides line up with TRBD2. Germline-derived CDR1 and CDR2 are GTSNPN and SVGIG (reference sequence). This CDR3 spans 13 amino acids. The V segment lost 3 bases and the J segment 15 bases; nucleotides outside the gene matches: 8. This CDR3 is CAWSALLAGGLFF. The CDR3 DNA sequence: TGTGCCTGGAGCGCCCTACTAGCGGGAGGGCTGTTCTTC.

The rearrangement links TRBV28 to TRBJ1-2; possible D gene TRBD1, 6 bases. This CDR3 has 16 residues. In germline, CDR1 is MDHEN, CDR2 SYDVKM. Trimming pared 3 bases from V and 4 bases from J, leaving 18 bases between. This CDR3 reads CASSFTGSPLGYGYTF. In nucleotides, the CDR3 is TGTGCCAGCAGTTTCACAGGGAGTCCCCTAGGCTATGGCTACACCTTC.

The chain has TRBV9 and TRBJ2-7, with 13 bases aligning to TRBD2. The CDR3 totals 17 residues. V gave up 0 bases and J gave up 7 bases; unmatched junction bases: 10. Per the germline V gene, CDR1 is SGDLS and CDR2 is YYNGEE. CDR3 nucleotides: TGTGCCAGCAGCGTAGGAGGAGGACTAGCGGGGGCCGCGGAGCAGTACTTC. This translates into CASSVGGGLAGAAEQYF. Together with reference TRBV9 and TRBJ2-7, the CDR3 gives the full variable domain: DSGVTQTPKHLITATGQRVTLRCSPRSGDLSVYWYQQSLDQGLQFLIQYYNGEERAKGNILERFSAQQFPDLHSELNLSSLELGDSALYFCASSVGGGLAGAAEQYFGPGTRLTVT.

Only one count was recorded for this clone. This chain uses TRBV3-1 (or the pseudogene TRBV3-2) with TRBJ1-2; no clear D. V was trimmed by 1 base and J by 4 bases, leaving 10 bases between them. The germline V gene has CDR1 LGHDT and CDR2 YNNKEL (reference sequence). This CDR3 comprises 14 residues. The CDR3 region is CASSQAGLGYGYTF. CDR3 DNA: TGTGCCAGCAGCCAAGCTGGGCTCGGCTATGGCTACACCTTC.

The V gene is TRBV7-2, the J gene TRBJ2-7, with D uncertain. Trimming stripped 0 bases from V and 2 bases from J, with 11 bases between. Germline CDR1 and CDR2: SGHTA and FQGNSA. CDR3 size: 15 residues. CDR3 in DNA: TGTGCCAGCAGCTTAGCAGGTGGCGGCACCTACGAGCAGTACTTC. Amino acid sequence: CASSLAGGGTYEQYF.

The chain combines TRBV19 with TRBJ2-3; the match to TRBD2 covers 7 bases. Germline CDR1 is LNHDA and CDR2 is SQIVND (reference sequence). V dropped 6 bases and J dropped 1; count of bases not matched to a gene: 4. The CDR3 extends over 14 amino acids. CDR3 coding DNA: TGTGCCAGTAGACTTGGGGGGGGCACAGATACGCAGTATTTT. Residues: CASRLGGGTDTQYF.

This clone was detected only once. The V call is TRBV30, the J call TRBJ1-2; no definite D call. Germline V gene data show CDR1 as GTSNPN and CDR2 as SVGIG (reference sequence). This CDR3 spans 14 amino acids. Between the trimmed V and J ends, which lost 0 bases and 3 bases, there was a span of 11 bases. In DNA, the CDR3 is TGTGCCTGGAGTGTCAACAGCCCATACTATGGCTACACCTTC. This codes for CAWSVNSPYYGYTF.

This chain connects TRBV6-2 or TRBV6-3 to TRBJ1-2; TRBD1 matches at 8 bases. The CDR3 spans 13 residues. The ends lost 5 bases at V and 8 bases at J; junction bases unmatched: 7. Germline CDR1 reads MNHEY; CDR2 reads SVGEGT. CDR3 nucleotides: TGTGCCAGCAGTATGGACAGGGTCGGAGGCTACACCTTC. Amino acids: CASSMDRVGGYTF.

This chain joins TRBV28 and TRBJ1-1, with D hard to call. The germline gives CDR1 MDHEN, CDR2 SYDVKM. The CDR3 totals 14 residues. The V and J ends lost 3 bases and 1 base respectively, with 9 bases between them. CDR3: CASSFGRRNTEAFF. CDR3 nucleotide sequence: TGTGCCAGCAGTTTCGGGAGGCGGAACACTGAAGCTTTCTTT.

V is TRBV27 and J is TRBJ2-7; 8 bases are shared with TRBD2. The length of the CDR3 is 16 residues. Per the germline V gene, CDR1 is MNHEY and CDR2 is SMNVEV (reference sequence). Trimming took 5 bases from V and 6 from J; bases not matched to a gene: 15. The CDR3 sequence is CASSQLGSGGPVEQYF. CDR3 DNA: TGTGCCAGCAGTCAATTGGGCAGCGGGGGCCCTGTCGAGCAGTACTTC.

The rearrangement links TRBV9 to TRBJ2-1, with TRBD1 matching over 7 bases. From germline, CDR1 is SGDLS and CDR2 YYNGEE. V lost 4 bases and J lost 7; bases outside the gene matches: 20. This CDR3 comprises 18 residues. For the CDR3, the DNA is TGTGCCAGCAGCCCCCGACAGGGAGTAATACGGCGGCCTAATGAGCAGTTCTTC. As protein: CASSPRQGVIRRPNEQFF.

In this sample, this clone turned up many times. The chain links TRBV28 to TRBJ2-1, with 8 bases fitting TRBD2. The V and J ends lost 6 bases and 7 bases, in that order; junction bases with no gene match: 8. The length of the CDR3 is 14 residues. Per the germline V gene, CDR1 is MDHEN and CDR2 is SYDVKM. CDR3 DNA sequence: TGTGCCAGCAGGCCAGCGGGGGATGAGAATGAGCAGTTCTTC. Translated: CASRPAGDENEQFF.

V gene TRBV7-3 combines with J gene TRBJ2-3; 7 nucleotides line up with TRBD2. The CDR3 is 16 residues long. CDR1 and CDR2 from the germline V gene are SGHTA and FQGTGA. V lost 2 bases and J lost 2; bases outside the gene matches: 7. The CDR3 loop reads CASSLGSGLDTDTQYF. The CDR3, as DNA: TGTGCCAGCAGCTTAGGTAGCGGGCTTGACACAGATACGCAGTATTTT.

This clone was seen only once. DNA of the CDR3: TGTGCCTGGAGACGGGGGGGGACTGGAAACACCATATATTTT. Translated: CAWRRGGTGNTIYF. The genes are TRBV30 and TRBJ1-3; D perhaps matches TRBD1 (5 bases). V was trimmed by 3 bases and J by 2 bases, leaving 11 bases between them. CDR3 size: 14 residues. In germline, CDR1 is GTSNPN, CDR2 SVGIG (reference sequence).

This sequence joins TRBV4-1 and TRBJ1-3; D is perhaps TRBD1 (5 bases). Per the germline V gene, CDR1 is MGHRA and CDR2 is YSYEKL. The CDR3 spans 16 residues. V was shortened by 6 bases and J by 3 bases, with 18 bases between the two germline ends. DNA of the CDR3: TGCGCCAGCAGTCGAACAGGAGGGGCGGATGGAAACACCATATATTTT. Translated, it gives CASSRTGGADGNTIYF.

The rearrangement uses TRBV7-8 and TRBJ2-5, with a tentative D call TRBD2 (5 bases). CDR1 SGHVS and CDR2 FQNEAQ come from the germline V gene. V lost 5 bases, J lost 5 bases, and 9 bases lay in between. The CDR3 covers 12 residues. The CDR3 region is CASSRPGETQYF. The CDR3 nucleotides read TGTGCCAGCAGCCGCCCGGGGGAGACCCAGTACTTC.

This sequence joins TRBV19 and TRBJ2-7, with TRBD2 identical over 8 bases. The junction had 9 bases not matched to a gene; V was cut back by 6 bases and J by 2 bases. The CDR3 spans 15 residues. CDR1 and CDR2 (germline): LNHDA, SQIVND (reference sequence). CDR3: CASSETGTRTYEQYF. The CDR3 DNA is TGTGCCAGTAGCGAAACCGGGACTAGGACCTACGAGCAGTACTTC.